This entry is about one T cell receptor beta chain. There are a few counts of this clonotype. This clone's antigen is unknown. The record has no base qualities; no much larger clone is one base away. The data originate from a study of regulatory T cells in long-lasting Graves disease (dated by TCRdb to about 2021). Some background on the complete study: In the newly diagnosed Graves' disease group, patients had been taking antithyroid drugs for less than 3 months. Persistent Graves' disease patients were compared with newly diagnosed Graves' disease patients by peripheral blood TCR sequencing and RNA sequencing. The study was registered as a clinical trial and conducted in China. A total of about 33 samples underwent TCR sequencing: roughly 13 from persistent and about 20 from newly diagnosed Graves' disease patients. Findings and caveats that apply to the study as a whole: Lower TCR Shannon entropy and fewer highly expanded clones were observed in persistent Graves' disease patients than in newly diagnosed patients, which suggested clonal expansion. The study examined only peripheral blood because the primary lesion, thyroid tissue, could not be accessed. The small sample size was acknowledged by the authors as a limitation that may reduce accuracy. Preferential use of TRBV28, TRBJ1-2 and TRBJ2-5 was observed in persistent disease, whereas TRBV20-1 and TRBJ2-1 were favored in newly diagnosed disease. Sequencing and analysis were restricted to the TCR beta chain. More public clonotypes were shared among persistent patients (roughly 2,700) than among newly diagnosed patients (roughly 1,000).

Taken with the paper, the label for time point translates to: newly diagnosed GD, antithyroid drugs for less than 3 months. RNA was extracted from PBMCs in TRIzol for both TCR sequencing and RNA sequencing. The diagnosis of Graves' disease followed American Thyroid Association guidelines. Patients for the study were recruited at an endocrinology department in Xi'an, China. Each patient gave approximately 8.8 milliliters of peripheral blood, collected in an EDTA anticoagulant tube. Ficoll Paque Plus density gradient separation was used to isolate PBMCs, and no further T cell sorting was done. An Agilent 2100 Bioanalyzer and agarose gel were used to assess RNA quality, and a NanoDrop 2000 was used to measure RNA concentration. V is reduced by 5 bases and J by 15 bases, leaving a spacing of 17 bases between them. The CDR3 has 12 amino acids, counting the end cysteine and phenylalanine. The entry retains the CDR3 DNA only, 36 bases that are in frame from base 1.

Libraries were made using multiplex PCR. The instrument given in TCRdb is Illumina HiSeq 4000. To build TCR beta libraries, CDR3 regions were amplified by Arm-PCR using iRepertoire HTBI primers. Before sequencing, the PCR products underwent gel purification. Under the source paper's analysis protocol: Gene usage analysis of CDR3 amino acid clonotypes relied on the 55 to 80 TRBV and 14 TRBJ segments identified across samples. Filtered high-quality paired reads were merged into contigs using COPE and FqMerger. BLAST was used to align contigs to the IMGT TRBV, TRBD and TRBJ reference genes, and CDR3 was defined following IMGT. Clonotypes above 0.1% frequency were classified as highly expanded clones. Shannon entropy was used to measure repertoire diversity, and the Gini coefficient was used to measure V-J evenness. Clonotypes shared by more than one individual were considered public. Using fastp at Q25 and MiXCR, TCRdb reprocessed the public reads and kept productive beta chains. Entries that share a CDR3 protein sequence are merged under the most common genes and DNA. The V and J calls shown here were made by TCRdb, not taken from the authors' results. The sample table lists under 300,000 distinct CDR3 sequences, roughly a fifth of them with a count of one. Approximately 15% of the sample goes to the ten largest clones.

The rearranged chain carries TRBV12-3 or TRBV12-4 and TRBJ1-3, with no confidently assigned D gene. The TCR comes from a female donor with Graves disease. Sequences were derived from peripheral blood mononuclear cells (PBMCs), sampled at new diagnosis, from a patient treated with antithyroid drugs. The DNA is TGTGCCAGCAGTCCCGGCCCCGAAAAGGGATATTTT. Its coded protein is CASSPGPEKGYF.